These 16 T cell receptor beta chains were all obtained from the same sample, sequenced in a study of T cells in narcolepsy (dated by TCRdb to 2016 to 2018). The library was obtained by the immunoSEQ multiplex PCR assay. What TCRdb holds here is the immuneACCESS table cut down to in-frame rearrangements. Part of the clones is not present; checked against another copy, under half of the missing clones reflect an unresolved V gene, and the others are unexplained. The sample table records 25,000 to 35,000 clones; roughly four fifths of these occur just once. Approximately 2.5% of the sample is in the top ten clones. Sequences were obtained from CD45RA- memory CD4+ T cells from PBMCs. The cell subset or site label for this specimen denotes: memory T cells sorted ex vivo from peripheral blood. Every receptor here comes from a human donor with narcolepsy.

The V gene is TRBV18, the J gene TRBJ2-7; D gene uncertain. In germline, CDR1 is KGHSH, CDR2 LQKENI. The CDR3 length is 12 residues. Trimming removed 2 bases at V and 2 bases at J, with 4 bases between. In DNA, the CDR3 is TGTGCCAGCTCACCAGAGCCCTACGAGCAGTACTTC. It translates to CASSPEPYEQYF.

The V gene is TRBV6-1, the J gene TRBJ1-1, with 8 bases fitting TRBD1. CDR1 MNHNS and CDR2 SASEGT come from the germline V gene. V shed 6 bases, J shed 4 bases, and the junction held 7 bases outside the gene matches. The CDR3 contains 14 residues. Here the CDR3 reads CASSATGGSTEAFF. CDR3 nucleotide sequence: TGTGCCAGCAGCGCTACAGGGGGGAGCACTGAAGCTTTCTTT.

The chain employs TRBV4-2 and TRBJ1-2; D remains unclear. The CDR3 sequence is 15 residues long. Germline loops: CDR1 LGHNA, CDR2 YNFKEQ. V dropped 4 bases and J dropped 4 bases, with 16 bases sitting between them. For the CDR3, the DNA is TGTGCCAGCAGCCCCGCTCCAGATTTGGCCTATGGCTACACCTTC. It is translated as CASSPAPDLAYGYTF.

This sequence joins TRBV7-2 and TRBJ2-3, with TRBD2 matching 11 bases. Germline CDR1 SGHTA, CDR2 FQGNSA. This CDR3 is built from 16 residues. J was trimmed by 8 bases and V by 3 bases; bases with no gene match: 10. CDR3 region: CASSFQALAGGVTQYF. The CDR3 DNA reads TGTGCCAGCAGCTTCCAGGCCTTAGCGGGGGGGGTTACGCAGTATTTT.

As for this clone: Other DNA sequences in the same sample also yield this CDR3. This chain connects TRBV7-8 to TRBJ1-1; TRBD1 might be the D (5 bases). Trimming stripped 1 base from V and 5 bases from J, with 8 bases between. Germline values: CDR1 SGHVS, CDR2 FQNEAQ. The CDR3 is made up of 13 amino acids. The CDR3 DNA is TGTGCCAGCAGCTTAGGGGGCCAAACTGAAGCTTTCTTT. Translated, it gives CASSLGGQTEAFF. Drawing the rest from reference TRBV7-8 and TRBJ1-1, the complete variable domain is GAGVSQSPRYKVAKRGQDVALRCDPISGHVSLFWYQQALGQGPEFLTYFQNEAQLDKSGLPSDRFFAERPEGSVSTLKIQRTQQEDSAVYLCASSLGGQTEAFFGQGTRLTVV.

A few counts support this clone. This chain links TRBV7-2 with TRBJ1-2; 10 positions agree with TRBD1. CDR1 and CDR2 (germline): SGHTA, FQGNSA. The CDR3 consists of 13 residues. V dropped 6 bases and J dropped 6; count of bases not matched to a gene: 4. The CDR3 DNA reads TGTGCCAGCAGTGAGGGACAGGGGAATGGCTACACCTTC. This codes for CASSEGQGNGYTF.

This sequence joins TRBV20-1 and TRBJ2-5; D is ambiguous. The CDR3 is made up of 11 amino acids. Germline assignment: CDR1 DFQATT and CDR2 SNEGSKA (reference sequence). V lost 1 base, J lost 1 base, and 1 base lay in between. CDR3 coding DNA: TGCAGTGCTAGAGTCCAAGAGACCCAGTACTTC. Residues: CSARVQETQYF.

J is TRBJ1-1 and V is TRBV7-2, with 7 bases matching TRBD1. Germline assignment: CDR1 SGHTA and CDR2 FQGNSA. The CDR3 totals 16 residues. Trimming removed 1 base from V and 4 bases from J; junction bases left unmatched: 9. The CDR3 sequence: CASSLGGGAGGTEAFF. In nucleotides, the CDR3 is TGTGCCAGCAGCTTAGGAGGGGGCGCGGGAGGCACTGAAGCTTTCTTT.

V gene TRBV7-2 combines with J gene TRBJ2-5, with 7 bases fitting TRBD2. Germline values: CDR1 SGHTA, CDR2 FQGNSA. With V trimmed by 3 bases and J by 2 bases, 3 bases remained unmatched. The CDR3 extends over 14 amino acids. The CDR3 nucleotides read TGTGCCAGCAGCTTGGGGGGGAATCAAGAGACCCAGTACTTC. Residues: CASSLGGNQETQYF.

This chain joins TRBV4-2 and TRBJ2-3, with TRBD2 matching 7 bases. The CDR3 extends over 17 amino acids. V trimming: 4 bases; J trimming: 2 bases; junction bases outside the gene matches: 12. The germline gives CDR1 LGHNA, CDR2 YNFKEQ. Written as DNA, the CDR3 is TGTGCCAGCAGCCTAACCCAAAGCGGGGCGTACACAGATACGCAGTATTTT. Its translation is CASSLTQSGAYTDTQYF.

V usage is TRBV7-2 and J usage is TRBJ1-2; D not resolved. The CDR3 length is 15 residues. Germline values: CDR1 SGHTA, CDR2 FQGNSA. The V end was cut by 1 base, the J end by 4 bases, with 13 bases between. CDR3 sequence reads: CASSLDGEALYGYTF. CDR3 sequence (DNA): TGTGCCAGCAGCTTAGATGGGGAAGCCCTCTATGGCTACACCTTC.

This clone was counted between two and nine times. This sequence joins TRBV19 and TRBJ1-6; D may be TRBD1 (6 bases). This CDR3 is built from 15 residues. Between the trimmed V and J ends, which lost 7 bases and 7 bases, there was a span of 17 bases. Germline V lookup: CDR1 LNHDA, CDR2 SQIVND (reference sequence). The CDR3 sequence: CASTQGRGGNSPLHF. Here the CDR3 DNA reads TGTGCCAGTACCCAAGGCAGGGGCGGCAATTCACCCCTCCACTTT.

This chain connects TRBV27 to TRBJ1-3; TRBD1 agrees at 8 bases. Looked up from germline, CDR1 is MNHEY and CDR2 is SMNVEV (reference sequence). The CDR3 is 15 amino acids. The trim removed 7 bases at V and 0 bases at J, leaving 5 bases unmatched. CDR3 residues: CASKVGQGSGNTIYF. DNA of the CDR3: TGTGCCAGCAAGGTCGGACAGGGCTCTGGAAACACCATATATTTT.

J is TRBJ2-1 and V is TRBV11-2, with TRBD1 matching over 8 bases. Germline CDR1 SGHAT, CDR2 FQNNGV. After removal of 6 bases from V and 6 bases from J, the junction contained 13 bases not matched to a gene. The CDR3 has 16 amino acids. The CDR3 loop is CASSLITGTGRNEQFF. CDR3 bases: TGTGCCAGCAGTCTCATTACCGGGACAGGACGCAATGAGCAGTTCTTC.

V is TRBV5-6 and J is TRBJ1-2; D possibly corresponds to TRBD1 (6 bases). CDR3 length equals 14 residues. The ends were cut back, 5 bases at V and 8 bases at J, with 19 bases in the middle. CDR1 and CDR2 from the germline V gene are SGHDT and YYEEEE. This CDR3 reads CASSYPYGGRGYTF. Written as DNA, the CDR3 is TGTGCCAGCAGTTACCCCTATGGGGGGCGAGGCTACACCTTC.

This rearrangement joins TRBV10-3 to TRBJ1-1; D unclear. This CDR3 region has 11 residues. The germline gives CDR1 ENHRY, CDR2 SYGVKD. V lost 4 bases and J lost 4, with 4 bases in between. As DNA, the CDR3 is TGTGCCATCAGTGCTGGCACTGAAGCTTTCTTT. As protein: CAISAGTEAFF.